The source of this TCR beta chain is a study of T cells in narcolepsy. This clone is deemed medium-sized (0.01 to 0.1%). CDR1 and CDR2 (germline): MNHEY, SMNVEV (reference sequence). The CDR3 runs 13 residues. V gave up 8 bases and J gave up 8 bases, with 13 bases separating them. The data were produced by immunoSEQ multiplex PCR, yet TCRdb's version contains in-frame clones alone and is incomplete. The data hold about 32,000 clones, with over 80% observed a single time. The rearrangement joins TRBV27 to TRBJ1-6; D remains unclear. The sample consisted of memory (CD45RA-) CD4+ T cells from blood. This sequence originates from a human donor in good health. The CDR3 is CASGQMWDSPLHF. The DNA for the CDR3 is TGTGCCAGCGGGCAGATGTGGGATTCACCCCTCCACTTT.